Presented here are 13 T cell receptor beta chains from one specimen sequenced in a study of CD8 T cells in ankylosing spondylitis. TCRdb re-called the 5' RACE reads with MiXCR, one entry per CDR3 protein. The sample consists of about 190,000 distinct CDR3 sequences, 10% to 15% of them appearing once. Sequencing used blood, either unsorted or a sorted T cell fraction (not recorded which). Receptors were obtained from a female donor with ankylosing spondylitis or in good health (not recorded which).

Of note for this clonotype: Being one base from a much bigger clone, this may be a read error. Because it lacks the conserved phenylalanine or tryptophan at the end, this CDR3 is likely a read error. The rearrangement uses TRBV28 and TRBJ2-3; unclear D gene. Germline V gene data show CDR1 as MDHEN and CDR2 as SYDVKM. CDR3 length: 10 amino acids. V lost 5 bases to trimming and J lost 8 bases, with 5 bases between them. CDR3 amino acids: CASSRITQYL. CDR3 DNA: TGTGCCAGCAGTCGGATTACGCAGTATCTT.

This clonotype was seen many times. This chain uses TRBV6-1 with TRBJ1-2; maybe TRBD1 (5 bases). The CDR3 is 15 residues long. CDR1 is MNHNS, CDR2 SASEGT, per germline. The V and J ends lost 2 bases and 2 bases respectively, with 12 bases between them. This CDR3 is CASSERRGSNYGYTF. CDR3 nucleotide sequence: TGTGCCAGCAGTGAAAGGAGGGGATCGAACTATGGCTACACCTTC.

This clonotype was counted only a few times. The DNA of the CDR3 is TGCAGCGTTGAGATACAGGGGGTAATCGCCTACGAGCAGTACTTC. Translating it yields CSVEIQGVIAYEQYF. The J gene is TRBJ2-7, the V gene TRBV29-1; 8 bases map to TRBD1. The CDR3 spans 15 residues. Germline V CDR1 and CDR2: SQVTM, ANQGSEA. The J segment lost 2 bases and the V segment lost 3 bases, leaving 9 bases of the junction unmatched.

This clonotype was detected many times. The chain employs TRBV4-3 and TRBJ2-7, with 10 positions matching TRBD2. Germline CDR1 LGHNA, CDR2 YSLEER. The CDR3 loop spans 15 amino acids. Trimming cost V 1 base and J 4 bases; bases outside gene matches: 4. The CDR3 reads CASSQGSGRGYEQYF. In DNA, the CDR3 is TGCGCCAGCAGCCAAGGGAGCGGGAGGGGGTACGAGCAGTACTTC.

There are many counts of this clonotype. This chain joins TRBV11-1 and TRBJ2-2; TRBD2 matches 12 bases. Germline CDR1 SGHAT, CDR2 FQDESV (reference sequence). The CDR3 length is 15 residues. The trim removed 8 bases at V and 7 bases at J, leaving 8 bases unmatched. Here the CDR3 reads CASGSGLAGSGELFF. For the CDR3, the DNA is TGTGCCAGCGGATCAGGACTAGCGGGGAGCGGGGAGCTGTTTTTT.

Ten or more counts support this clonotype. The rearrangement joins TRBV7-9 to TRBJ2-1; D remains unclear. V was trimmed by 6 bases and J by 9 bases, leaving 12 bases between them. This CDR3 is built from 12 residues. Looked up from germline, CDR1 is SEHNR and CDR2 is FQNEAQ (reference sequence). The CDR3, as DNA: TGTGCCAGCAGTGCTGTTCTGGGTGAGCAGTTCTTC. The encoded protein is CASSAVLGEQFF.

This clonotype was seen a handful of times. Here the CDR3 reads CASSTNTGGYDEQYF. The CDR3 DNA is TGTGCCAGCAGCACAAATACAGGGGGTTATGACGAGCAGTACTTC. The J gene is TRBJ2-7, the V gene TRBV7-3; 8 nucleotides agree with TRBD1. The V gene's germline CDR1 is SGHTA and CDR2 FQGTGA. Germline trimming cut 5 bases from V and 5 bases from J; bases unmatched to any gene: 11. There are 15 residues in the CDR3.

The chain is built from TRBV7-2 and TRBJ2-1; a possible D gene is TRBD2 (5 bases). This CDR3 has 15 residues. V lost 0 bases and J 6 bases, leaving 12 bases between the germline ends. Germline V gene data show CDR1 as SGHTA and CDR2 as FQGNSA. In DNA, the CDR3 is TGTGCCAGCAGCTTAGCGCGGGCAGGCCTCAATGAGCAGTTCTTC. It translates to CASSLARAGLNEQFF.

This clonotype showed up many times. The V gene is TRBV3-1, the J gene TRBJ2-1; a possible D gene is TRBD1 (6 bases). V lost 8 bases and J lost 3, with 17 bases in between. CDR3 length: 15 residues. CDR1 and CDR2 (germline): LGHDT, YNNKEL (reference sequence). The CDR3 loop reads CASREQGPVYNEQFF. The DNA of the CDR3 is TGTGCCAGCCGGGAACAGGGTCCTGTCTACAATGAGCAGTTCTTC.

In this sample, this clonotype turned up many times. The genes are TRBV5-1 and TRBJ1-1, with 7 bases fitting TRBD1. V trimming: 3 bases; J trimming: 3 bases; junction bases outside the gene matches: 5. This CDR3 spans 14 amino acids. Germline lookup yields CDR1 SGHRS and CDR2 YFSETQ. CDR3 in amino acids: CASSSQGRDTEAFF. CDR3 nucleotides: TGCGCCAGCAGCTCACAGGGGAGGGACACTGAAGCTTTCTTT.

This clonotype was seen only a few times. V and J are TRBV29-1 and TRBJ2-4; the D is unclear. Germline CDR1 reads SQVTM; CDR2 reads ANQGSEA. CDR3 length equals 11 residues. With 4 bases removed from V and 11 bases from J, the gap between germline ends came to 12 bases. The CDR3 coding sequence is TGCAGCGTTGTGGGCCTGGATCTTCAGTACTTC. This sequence encodes CSVVGLDLQYF.

The V gene is TRBV15, the J gene TRBJ2-3; tentatively, D is TRBD1 (6 bases). V lost 3 bases and J 0 bases, leaving 10 bases between the germline ends. Germline CDR1 is LNHNV and CDR2 is YYDKDF (reference sequence). The CDR3 runs to 15 residues. DNA for the CDR3: TGTGCCACCAGCAGTACTAGGGGGAGCACAGATACGCAGTATTTT. Residues: CATSSTRGSTDTQYF.

This clonotype has ten or more counts. The chain couples TRBV20-1 to TRBJ2-4; no clear D. V was shortened by 0 bases and J by 1 base, with 13 bases between the two germline ends. The CDR3 is 16 residues long. The germline V gene has CDR1 DFQATT and CDR2 SNEGSKA (reference sequence). This CDR3 is CSARDLLGVAKNIQYF. CDR3 coding DNA: TGCAGTGCTAGAGATCTACTCGGAGTGGCCAAAAACATTCAGTACTTC.